A single sample is the source of the 6 T cell receptor beta chains below, sequenced in a study of T cell responses to AZD1222 COVID-19 vaccine (dated by TCRdb to about 2021). The method was the immunoSEQ multiplex PCR assay. TCRdb stores this immuneACCESS table with in-frame sequences only. Part of the clones is absent; in the studies checked, under half of the shortfall reflects unresolved V genes, and no reason is known for the rest. This sample gives approximately 80,000 clones in total; approximately 90% of them show up just once. The top ten constitute about 5.7% of the sample. The time point label, read with the paper, signifies: baseline before first vaccination. The sequencing here drew on peripheral blood, taken on day 0 of AZD1222 vaccination. These receptors were collected from an adult in good health.

The chain links TRBV5-1 to TRBJ1-4; D not certain. Trimming cost V 0 bases and J 12 bases, with 9 bases left between them. This CDR3 has 12 amino acids. Germline CDR1 is SGHRS and CDR2 is YFSETQ. CDR3 region: CASSLAGMELFF. DNA of the CDR3: TGCGCCAGCAGCTTGGCCGGTATGGAACTGTTTTTT.

The gene calls are TRBV7-9 and TRBJ1-2; no clear D gene. The CDR3 has 11 residues. Germline CDR1 reads SEHNR; CDR2 reads FQNEAQ (reference sequence). V was pared by 2 bases and J by 10 bases, with 8 bases between. The CDR3 here is CASSLILDYTF. As DNA, the CDR3 is TGTGCCAGCAGCTTAATCCTCGACTACACCTTC.

The gene calls are TRBV24-1 and TRBJ2-2; 7 bases agree with TRBD1. V lost 7 bases, J lost 6 bases, and 4 bases stayed unmatched. This CDR3 is 13 amino acids long. Germline V CDR1 and CDR2: KGHDR, SFDVKD. The CDR3 region is CATRDTGAGELFF. CDR3 in DNA: TGTGCCACCAGGGACACAGGGGCCGGGGAGCTGTTTTTT.

This chain uses TRBV27 with TRBJ1-1, with D maybe TRBD1 (5 bases). CDR3 length: 12 residues. Per the germline V gene, CDR1 is MNHEY and CDR2 is SMNVEV (reference sequence). Between the trimmed V and J ends, which lost 5 bases and 7 bases, there was a span of 11 bases. The CDR3: CASSPNRIEAFF. The CDR3 DNA reads as TGTGCCAGCAGTCCAAACAGGATTGAAGCTTTCTTT.

Details on this clone: An end of the junction differs from the germline gene, which may be a read error. The chain employs TRBV5-1 and TRBJ2-5; 9 positions agree with TRBD2. The CDR3 covers 16 residues. CDR1 and CDR2 from the germline V gene are SGHRS and YFSETQ. CDR3 DNA sequence: TGCGCCAGCAGCTTGGGGGTTAGCGGGGGCCAAAAGACCCAGTACTTC. Amino acids: CASSLGVSGGQKTQYF. Based on the CDR3 plus reference TRBV5-1 and TRBJ2-5, the full variable domain is KAGVTQTPRYLIKTRGQQVTLSCSPISGHRSVSWYQQTPGQGLQFLFEYFSETQRNKGNFPGRFSGRQFSNSRSEMNVSTLELGDSALYLCASSLGVSGGQKTQYFGPGTRLLVL.

The chain is built from TRBV18 and TRBJ2-2, with unresolved D. Germline V gene lookup returns CDR1 KGHSH and CDR2 LQKENI. CDR3 length: 12 amino acids. V was pared by 3 bases and J by 7 bases, with 6 bases between. The CDR3 nucleotides are TGTGCCAGCTCACCCTGGCTCGGGGAGCTGTTTTTT. This encodes CASSPWLGELFF.